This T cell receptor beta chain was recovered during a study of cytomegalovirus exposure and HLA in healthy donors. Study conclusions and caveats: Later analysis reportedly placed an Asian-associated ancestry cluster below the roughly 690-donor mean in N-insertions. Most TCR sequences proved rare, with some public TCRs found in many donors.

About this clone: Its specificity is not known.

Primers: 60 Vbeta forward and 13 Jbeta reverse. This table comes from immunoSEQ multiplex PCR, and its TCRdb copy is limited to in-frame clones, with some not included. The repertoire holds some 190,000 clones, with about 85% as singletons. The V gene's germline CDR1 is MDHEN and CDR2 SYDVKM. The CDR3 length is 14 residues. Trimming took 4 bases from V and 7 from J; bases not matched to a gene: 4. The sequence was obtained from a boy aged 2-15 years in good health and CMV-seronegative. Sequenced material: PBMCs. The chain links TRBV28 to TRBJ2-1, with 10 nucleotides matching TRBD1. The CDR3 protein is CASSSGQGRNEQFF. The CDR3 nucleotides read TGTGCCAGCAGTTCGGGACAGGGGAGGAATGAGCAGTTCTTC. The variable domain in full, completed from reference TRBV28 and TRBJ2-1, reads DVKVTQSSRYLVKRTGEKVFLECVQDMDHENMFWYRQDPGLGLRLIYFSYDVKMKEKGDIPEGYSVSREKKERFSLILESASTNQTSMYLCASSSGQGRNEQFFGPGTRLTVL.